One TCR beta chain is described in this entry. No cognate antigen has been identified for it. Base qualities are not provided; no much larger clone lies one nucleotide away. The donors were healthy, HIV-negative adults with no recently reported acute infections or vaccinations. Every donor was a Caucasian adult residing in Nashville, Tennessee, USA. CD4+ T cells were enriched by magnetic negative selection; naive cells were then positively selected on CD45RA, and the negative fraction formed the memory subset. Blood was collected by leukapheresis, and PBMCs were isolated by Ficoll-Histopaque density gradient centrifugation and then cryopreserved in liquid nitrogen vapor phase. Analytical flow cytometry was used to check the purity and quantity of every magnetically sorted T cell population. Each sorted fraction had its genomic DNA isolated and then quantified by UV absorbance on a Nanodrop 2000c.

TCR CDR3 regions were amplified from genomic DNA by multiplex PCR using the deep immunoSEQ assay. For each cell subset, the extracted genomic DNA was distributed evenly across all wells of several immunoSEQ 96-well plates, and each plate served as one replicate. For sorted subsets, approximately 190 ng genomic DNA, equal to some 28,000 T cell genomes, was loaded into each replicate PCR. The purified libraries were quantified using a Qubit 3.0 fluorometer, sized with a Bioanalyzer 2100, and then quantified again using the KAPA Library Quantification kit. Every immunoSEQ 96-well plate was sequenced on a dedicated single-read 150-cycle Illumina NextSeq 550 flow cell. The authors' analysis ran thus. The immunoSEQ output contained only junctional sequences without quality scores, so filtering could not match that applied to full-length reads. Sequences were annotated with PyIR, a Python wrapper for IgBLAST v1.9, and V/J genes and CDR3 were assigned using IMGT germline references. Reads were filtered out if the reads had weak V/J assignments (E-value above 1e-6), no CDR3, stop codons, out-of-frame junctions, or ambiguous translated residues. V3J clonotypes were defined as sequences sharing the same inferred V gene, J gene, and CDR3 amino acid sequence. The percentage overlap between two repertoires was calculated by dividing the number of shared unique clonotypes by the size of the smaller repertoire. RTK rarefaction, the Chao1 estimator, and Recon v2.1 estimates of unobserved clonotypes were used to assess repertoire richness. OLGA was used to compute generation probabilities for all TCRbeta clonotypes that the gDNA method yielded from several donors. TCRdb obtained this table from immuneACCESS and retained in-frame rearrangements with V and J assigned. These tables miss some clones; where compared with another copy, unresolved V genes account for less than half of the shortfall, and the remainder is unexplained. V and J calls and clone size are those listed in that table; D and trimming were worked out from the DNA. This sample is represented by 2,100,000 or so clones; approximately 95% of them were singletons. In total, the top ten clones hold around 0.13% of the sample.

The data derive from a study of shared clonotypes between healthy human individuals (dated by TCRdb to between 2020 and 2021). Describing the broader study: A few men and two women, aged 18 to 49 years, made up the cohort. To increase sequencing depth and limit assay-specific biases, TCR repertoire library preparation and sequencing were carried out by different laboratories using diverse techniques. Per donor, leukapheresis produced somewhere between about 0.9 and 9.5 billion PBMCs. For each donor, three plates each were used for CD4 naive and CD4 memory, two plates were used for CD8 naive, and one plate was used for CD8 memory. The study deeply sequenced blood TCR repertoires of five healthy adults to estimate repertoire size and the extent of clonotype sharing between individuals. Study-wide conclusions, independent of this receptor: Pairwise subsampling indicated that sequencing depth was expected to affect the degree of clonotype sharing among donors. Compared with non-shared clonotypes, the clonotypes found in all four sorted-subset donors had higher generation probabilities. Larger estimated clonotype richness was generally found for naive subsets than for memory subsets. Rarefaction of sorted-subset datasets indicated incomplete sequencing despite the large sequencing depth. Only blood was sampled, and tissue TCR repertoires likely differ from those in blood. The small number of donors limited the genetic and exposure-history diversity represented. Across a handful of donors, approximately 4.9% of naive CD4, around 3.5% of naive CD8, roughly 2.3% of memory CD4, and 0.3% to 0.45% of memory CD8 clonotypes were shared.

At the junction V is shortened by 5 bases and J by 2 bases, with 10 bases in between. For CDR1 and CDR2, the germline V gene lists MNHNS and SASEGT. Including cysteine and phenylalanine, the CDR3 has 15 amino acids. Kept here is only the CDR3 DNA, which spans 45 bases and is read in frame from base 1. This receptor chain uses TRBV6-1 and TRBJ2-6; the D gene is not confidently resolved. The sequenced sample was naive CD4+ T cells sorted from blood. What this sample's cell subset or site label stands for: CD45RA+ positively selected. This TCR derives from a man aged 18 to 29 in good health. The CDR3 region: CASSPSQAGANVLTF. The DNA reads as follows: TGTGCCAGCAGTCCGAGTCAGGCTGGGGCCAACGTCCTGACTTTC.